One TCR beta chain is described in this entry. With a J-beta primer mix and a sample-barcoded 5' primer, a second PCR ran about 6 to 11 cycles. MiXCR, run by TCRdb on the 5' RACE reads, gives a single entry per CDR3 protein. The sample records around 1,900,000 distinct CDR3 sequences, around 40% being singletons. The sample originates from a study of blood T cells in healthy people across ages. CDR3 length: 14 residues. V was cut by 3 bases and J by 0 bases, with 9 bases left in between. Germline loops: CDR1 ENHRY, CDR2 SYGVKD. This rearrangement joins TRBV10-3 to TRBJ2-7; tentative D call: TRBD1 (6 bases). Sequenced: blood. The origin of this receptor is a human donor in good health. CDR3 region: CAISEGQNSYEQYF. The DNA for the CDR3 is TGTGCCATCAGTGAAGGACAGAACTCCTACGAGCAGTACTTC.